This record covers a single TCR beta chain. What it binds is not known. Time point reported: pre-sensitization, week 0. Documented treatment: therapeutic diphenylcyclopropenone sensitization with weekly scalp DPC. Patch tests were applied only after blood draws. Each donor was an alopecia patient between 18 and 70 years of age who qualified for DPC. The data are from a study of human T cells and chemical hapten exposure. Study at large: 2% DPC applied to a 2 cm by 2 cm arm area sensitized donors.

TCRdb processed the RACE reads anew with MiXCR; each CDR3 protein has one entry. The table records about 380,000 distinct CDR3 sequences, 5.1% of them present only once. The CDR3 loop spans 14 amino acids. Germline trimming cut 3 bases from V and 6 bases from J; bases unmatched to any gene: 5. Per germline, CDR1 DFQATT and CDR2 SNEGSKA (reference sequence). Study-wide points: No shift was seen in TCRs above 1 in 1000 frequency with DPC sensitization.

The receptor was derived from a woman in her fifties or sixties with alopecia areata. Some clones in this sample may be carry-over from other donors' samples. The gene calls are TRBV20-1 and TRBJ2-2; TRBD2 matches 9 bases. The sequenced sample was whole blood, obtained in connection with sensitization to the hapten diphenylcyclopropenone (DPC). Here the CDR3 reads CSARRGGYAGELFF. As DNA, the CDR3 is TGCAGTGCTAGGCGGGGGGGCTACGCCGGGGAGCTGTTTTTT.